Sequencing of this TCR beta chain was carried out in a study of T cell repertoires in cytomegalovirus infection (dated by TCRdb to between 2018 and 2020). With regard to the full study: The peptide stimulations were aimed at well-studied HLA-B-restricted epitopes as well as recently identified HLA-C-restricted CMV epitopes, whose presentation resists viral immunomodulation. Donor HLA type was relevant to the analysis, as public TCR beta signatures indicated carriage of CMV infection together with the matching HLA type.

Explained via the paper, the treatment or condition label denotes: in vitro stimulation with specific CMV peptide epitopes to enrich CMV-specific T cells. The full study reports these points: Cumulative frequency of public TCR beta family members discriminated carriers of CMV infection plus the relevant HLA type in this cohort and an independent approximately 370-donor cohort. In the ex vivo response, HLA-C-restricted CMV-specific TCR beta clonotypes were dominant, and in two of eight donors the single most frequent clonotype came from this HLA-C-restricted group.

This clonotype showed up just once. No antigen is known for it. One base away lies a much larger clone, so this may be a sequencing read error. This sample was sequenced with an Illumina HiSeq 1500. The public sequencing data were trimmed at Q25 with fastp and processed into clonotypes with MiXCR by TCRdb, which kept only in-frame beta chains. All rows with the same CDR3 protein become a single entry with the most common DNA and genes. This sample lists about a million distinct CDR3 sequences; around 30% were detected once. Around 15% of the sample is taken by the ten largest. The source material was cultured CD8+ T cells from PBMCs, sampled from culture after CMV antigen stimulation. The receptor was isolated from a human donor in good health (CMV status not recorded). Some clones in this sample may be carry-over from other donors' samples.

The bases are TGTGCCAGCAGCTGGGACTACGAGCAGTACTTC. Its protein is CASSWDYEQYF. Rearrangement joined TRBV7-9 to TRBJ2-7; there is no confident call for the D gene. The germline V gene (reference sequence) gives CDR1 as SEHNR and CDR2 as FQNEAQ. The germline ends are 4 bases apart after V is trimmed by 4 bases and J by 3 bases. From cysteine to phenylalanine, the CDR3 is 11 amino acids long. The kept DNA is CDR3 alone, 33 bases in frame from the first base.